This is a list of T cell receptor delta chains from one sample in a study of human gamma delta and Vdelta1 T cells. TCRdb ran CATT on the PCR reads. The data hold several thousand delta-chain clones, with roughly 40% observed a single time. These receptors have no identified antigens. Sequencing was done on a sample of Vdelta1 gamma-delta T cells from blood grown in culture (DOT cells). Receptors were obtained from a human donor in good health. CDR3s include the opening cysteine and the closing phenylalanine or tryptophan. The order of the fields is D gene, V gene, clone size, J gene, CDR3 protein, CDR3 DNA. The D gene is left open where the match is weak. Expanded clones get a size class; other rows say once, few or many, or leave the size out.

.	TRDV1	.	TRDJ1	CALGELPPGQDKLIF	TGTGCTCTTGGGGAACTCCCACCCGGGCAGGATAAACTCATCTTT
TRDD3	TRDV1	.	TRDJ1	CALGELGRMLGDRRTDKLIF	TGTGCTCTTGGGGAACTAGGAAGAATGCTGGGGGATAGGCGCACCGATAAACTCATCTTT
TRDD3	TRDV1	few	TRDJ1	CALGERTGDIGLRYTDKLIF	TGTGCTCTTGGGGAAAGAACAGGGGATATCGGTCTGAGGTACACCGATAAACTCATCTTT
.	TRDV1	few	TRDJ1	CALGDRVNGRRSDKLIF	TGTGCTCTTGGGGATAGGGTGAATGGCAGGCGGAGCGATAAACTCATCTTT
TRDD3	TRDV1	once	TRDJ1	CALEARGGIQYTDKLIF	TGTGCTCTTGAGGCCCGAGGGGGGATCCAGTACACCGATAAACTCATCTTT
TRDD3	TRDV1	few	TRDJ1	CALGEEVYLRDLLGDTTFTDKLIF	TGTGCTCTTGGGGAAGAGGTCTACCTGAGGGACTTACTGGGGGATACCACTTTCACCGATAAACTCATCTTT
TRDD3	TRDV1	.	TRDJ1	CALGELSTLVGDTVKLIF	TGTGCTCTTGGGGAACTCTCTACGCTAGTGGGGGATACGGTTAAACTCATCTTT
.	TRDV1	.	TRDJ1	CALGERPEWDRQTNHVLGPGVGTDKLIF	TGTGCTCTTGGGGAACGCCCTGAGTGGGACAGACAGACTAACCATGTACTGGGCCCTGGGGTAGGGACCGATAAACTCATCTTT
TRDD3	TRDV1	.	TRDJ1	CALGERLPHPRAGGPTDKLIF	TGTGCTCTTGGGGAACGCCTTCCCCATCCTCGCGCTGGGGGACCCACCGATAAACTCATCTTT
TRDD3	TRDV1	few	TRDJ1	CALGGHPHLGDTPVTDKLIF	TGTGCTCTTGGGGGTCATCCTCATTTAGGGGATACGCCCGTCACCGATAAACTCATCTTT
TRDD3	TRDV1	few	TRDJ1	CALGELGVGGTSYLRTGGLSLYTDKLIF	TGTGCTCTTGGGGAACTTGGCGTAGGAGGGACTTCCTATCTAAGAACTGGGGGATTATCCCTGTACACCGATAAACTCATCTTT
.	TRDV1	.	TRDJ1	CALGEPPPGSALELGVGKLIF	TGTGCTCTTGGGGAACCCCCTCCCGGGTCCGCCCTCGAACTGGGAGTTGGCAAACTCATCTTT
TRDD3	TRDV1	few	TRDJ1	CALGSWGIPRADKLIF	TGTGCTCTTGGTAGCTGGGGGATACCACGGGCCGATAAACTCATCTTT
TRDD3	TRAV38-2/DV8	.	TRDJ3	CAYRSVFWGIRPSIRSWDTRQMFF	TGTGCTTATAGGAGCGTGTTCTGGGGGATACGCCCATCTATTAGGTCCTGGGACACCCGACAGATGTTTTTC
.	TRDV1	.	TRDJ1	CALGETSILGKYITDKLIF	TGTGCTCTTGGGGAAACAAGTATCCTGGGGAAATATATTACCGATAAACTCATCTTT
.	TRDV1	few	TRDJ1	CALGDDGSLPRTGVNRDGKLIF	TGTGCTCTTGGGGACGACGGTAGCCTTCCGCGTACTGGGGTAAACCGAGACGGTAAACTCATCTTT
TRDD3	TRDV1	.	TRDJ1	CALGEDRSLGDTDKLIF	TGTGCTCTTGGAGAAGATAGGTCCCTGGGGGATACCGATAAACTCATCTTT
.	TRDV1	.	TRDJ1	CALGELKGLPHLGCLIF	TGTGCTCTTGGGGAACTAAAGGGACTTCCCCATCTGGGTTGTCTCATCTTT
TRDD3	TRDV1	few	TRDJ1	CALGELVLGDTFPAFKLIF	TGTGCTCTTGGGGAACTAGTCCTGGGGGATACGTTCCCTGCGTTTAAACTCATCTTT
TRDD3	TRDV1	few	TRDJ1	CALGELIQGWGTAYTDKPIF	TGTGCTCTTGGGGAACTCATCCAGGGCTGGGGGACCGCGTACACCGATAAACCCATCTTT
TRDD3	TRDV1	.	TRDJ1	CALGERNYVRTGGYKLTDKLIF	TGTGCTCTTGGGGAACGGAACTATGTAAGAACTGGGGGATACAAGTTAACCGATAAACTCATCTTT
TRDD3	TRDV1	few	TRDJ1	CALGEHPPRWVLGDVTDKLIF	TGTGCTCTTGGGGAACACCCGCCTCGTTGGGTACTGGGGGATGTGACCGATAAACTCATCTTT
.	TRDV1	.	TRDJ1	CALGEADPPRTGDKLIF	TGTGCTCTTGGGGAAGCAGACCCTCCGCGGACAGGCGATAAACTCATCTTT
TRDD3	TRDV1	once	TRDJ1	CALGAFLTPRYWGIPGPDKLIF	TGTGCTCTTGGGGCCTTCCTAACCCCCCGTTACTGGGGGATACCGGGACCCGATAAACTCATCTTT
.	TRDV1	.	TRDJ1	CALGEFVYDPWGTDKLIF	TGTGCTCTTGGGGAGTTCGTCTACGATCCGTGGGGGACCGATAAACTCATCTTT
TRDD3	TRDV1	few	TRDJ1	CALGESHPNLAGGYARKLIF	TGTGCTCTTGGGGAATCCCACCCTAACCTAGCTGGGGGATACGCGCGTAAACTCATCTTT
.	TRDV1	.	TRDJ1	CALGELEAPYMGYTDKLIF	TGTGCTCTTGGGGAACTAGAGGCTCCCTACATGGGGTACACCGATAAACTCATCTTT
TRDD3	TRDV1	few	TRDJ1	CALGELSLAAQYWGPYTDKLIF	TGTGCTCTTGGGGAACTCAGCCTTGCCGCGCAGTACTGGGGGCCGTACACCGATAAACTCATCTTT
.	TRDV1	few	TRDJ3	CALGEGLPGRDTFWDTRQMFF	TGTGCTCTTGGGGAAGGCCTTCCTGGGAGGGATACGTTCTGGGACACCCGACAGATGTTTTTC
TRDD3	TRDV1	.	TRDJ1	CALGEPRPVGLNWGIPHAKLIF	TGTGCTCTTGGGGAACCCCGCCCCGTCGGGCTTAACTGGGGGATACCCCACGCTAAACTCATCTTT
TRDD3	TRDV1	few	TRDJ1	CALGSLARLGDKNKLIF	TGTGCTCTTGGCTCCTTGGCTCGACTGGGGGATAAAAATAAACTCATCTTT
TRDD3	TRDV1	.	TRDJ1	CALGEIKIIGGYWRYTDKLIF	TGTGCTCTTGGGGAAATAAAGATCATTGGGGGATACTGGCGGTACACCGATAAACTCATCTTT
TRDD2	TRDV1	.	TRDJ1	CALGAFLRRGGEYTDKLIF	TGTGCTCTTGGTGCCTTCCTACGTCGGGGGGGAGAGTACACCGATAAACTCATCTTT
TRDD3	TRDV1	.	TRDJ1	CALGETFHGYRQNWILGDTDKLIF	TGTGCTCTTGGGGAGACCTTCCACGGGTACCGACAGAATTGGATACTGGGGGACACCGATAAACTCATCTTT
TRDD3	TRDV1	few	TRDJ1	CALGKSRILPGTGGFGLIF	TGTGCTCTTGGGAAGTCAAGAATCCTTCCCGGTACTGGGGGATTTGGACTCATCTTT
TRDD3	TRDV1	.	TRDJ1	CALGVNLVYGLWGTKPKLIF	TGTGCTCTTGGGGTAAACCTGGTCTACGGCCTCTGGGGGACCAAACCTAAACTCATCTTT
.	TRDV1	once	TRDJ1	CALGEGGLPNIVGDPRGDKLIF	TGTGCTCTTGGGGAGGGAGGTCTTCCTAATATTGTGGGGGACCCGAGGGGCGATAAACTCATCTTT
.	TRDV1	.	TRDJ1	CALGNDPTFLRWGILTSNTDKLIF	TGTGCTCTTGGGAATGACCCAACCTTCCTACGCTGGGGGATCCTCACCTCTAACACCGATAAACTCATCTTT
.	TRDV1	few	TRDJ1	CALGELGGYTDKLIF	TGTGCTCTTGGGGAACTAGGGGGGTACACCGATAAACTCATCTTT
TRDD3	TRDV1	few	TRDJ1	CAINGNAAYWGLSTDKLIF	TGTGCCATAAATGGTAATGCGGCCTACTGGGGGTTGTCCACCGATAAACTCATCTTT
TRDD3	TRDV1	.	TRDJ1	CALGDRLGDMYTDKLIF	TGTGCTCTTGGGGATCGTCTGGGGGACATGTACACCGATAAACTCATCTTT
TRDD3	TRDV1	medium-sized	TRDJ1	CALGEHPYRTGGWSLYTDKLIF	TGTGCTCTTGGGGAACACCCCTACCGCACTGGGGGATGGAGCCTGTACACCGATAAACTCATCTTT
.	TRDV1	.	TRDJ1	CALGEPHDLYTDKLIF	TGTGCTCTTGGGGAACCCCATGACCTGTACACCGATAAACTCATCTTT
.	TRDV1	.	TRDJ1	CALGTHPFLPKELGESDKLIF	TGTGCTCTTGGGACTCATCCCTTCCTACCCAAAGAACTGGGGGAAAGCGATAAACTCATCTTT
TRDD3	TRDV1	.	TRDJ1	CALGELTPKRGIRVGYTDKLIF	TGTGCTCTTGGGGAACTAACTCCTAAGAGGGGGATAAGAGTCGGGTACACCGATAAACTCATCTTT
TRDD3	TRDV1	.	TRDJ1	CALAYGTGGYFRATDKLIF	TGTGCTCTTGCTTACGGTACTGGGGGATACTTTAGGGCCACCGATAAACTCATCTTT
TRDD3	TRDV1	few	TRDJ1	CALGELLAWGNTDKLIF	TGTGCTCTTGGGGAACTATTGGCCTGGGGGAACACCGATAAACTCATCTTT
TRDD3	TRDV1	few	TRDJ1	CALGELHPLRGGYATDKLIF	TGTGCTCTTGGGGAACTCCACCCACTCCGTGGGGGATACGCGACCGATAAACTCATCTTT
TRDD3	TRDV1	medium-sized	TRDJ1	CALGEESTGGYRGTLELRSVGDLSDKLIF	TGTGCTCTTGGGGAAGAGTCTACTGGGGGATACAGGGGGACTCTCGAACTTCGATCTGTGGGGGATTTATCCGATAAACTCATCTTT
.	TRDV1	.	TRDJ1	CALGELEFFASNTDKLIF	TGTGCTCTTGGGGAACTAGAGTTTTTCGCTTCGAACACCGATAAACTCATCTTT
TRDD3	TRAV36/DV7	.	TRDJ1	CAVETTKVGERGDKLIF	TGTGCTGTGGAGACCACTAAGGTGGGGGAACGGGGCGATAAACTCATCTTT
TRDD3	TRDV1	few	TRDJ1	CALGELVLPRTGGSDTDKLIF	TGTGCTCTTGGGGAACTTGTCCTCCCTCGTACTGGGGGATCCGACACCGATAAACTCATCTTT
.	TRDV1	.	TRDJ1	CALGRGASHRRGFPLDTDKLIF	TGTGCTCTTGGGAGAGGGGCTTCCCACCGACGGGGGTTCCCTTTAGACACCGATAAACTCATCTTT
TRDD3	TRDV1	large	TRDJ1	CALGNRTFNTGGYGKLIF	TGTGCTCTTGGGAACCGTACTTTCAACACTGGGGGATACGGTAAACTCATCTTT
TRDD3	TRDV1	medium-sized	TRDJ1	CALGELMNLGDTRGVYTDKLIF	TGTGCTCTTGGGGAACTAATGAATCTGGGGGATACGAGAGGTGTGTACACCGATAAACTCATCTTT
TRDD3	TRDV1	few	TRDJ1	CALGASRLLGQYTDKLIF	TGTGCTCTTGGGGCCTCTAGGTTACTGGGGCAATACACCGATAAACTCATCTTT
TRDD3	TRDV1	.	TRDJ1	CALGETGVPPYWGPREYTDKLIF	TGTGCTCTTGGGGAAACTGGGGTTCCCCCGTACTGGGGGCCCCGGGAGTACACCGATAAACTCATCTTT
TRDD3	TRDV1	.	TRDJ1	CALGRPTIRTSGGHNNTDKLIF	TGTGCTCTTGGTCGCCCAACCATTCGGACTTCTGGGGGACATAATAACACCGATAAACTCATCTTT
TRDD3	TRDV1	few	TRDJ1	CALGEYTGQTLGLYTDKLIF	TGTGCTCTTGGGGAATACACGGGTCAGACACTGGGGCTGTACACCGATAAACTCATCTTT